This T cell receptor (beta chain) comes out of a study of CD8+ T cells in alopecia areata (dated by TCRdb to between 2018 and 2020). With respect to the entire study: Treated patients were enrolled in an open-label pilot trial of oral tofacitinib at 5 to 10 mg twice daily for moderate-to-severe alopecia areata. Patients received tofacitinib for 6 to 18 months and were then followed off drug for 6 months to check for delayed response and recurrence. To study T cell clonal expansion in alopecia areata, the researchers applied high-throughput TCRbeta sequencing to both the C3H/HeJ mouse model and human patients. In humans, TCRbeta sequencing was performed on scalp tissue and on sorted CD4+ and CD8+ peripheral blood T cells from healthy controls and from patients with patchy or totalis/universalis alopecia areata. Biopsies were taken from tofacitinib-treated patients at baseline and again at 4 and 24 weeks into treatment, and several of those patients also had a later scalp biopsy. Scalp clonality was compared across normal scalp (n=4), patchy alopecia areata scalp (n=8), and alopecia totalis/universalis scalp (n=8). The RNA source kit depended on sample type: the PAXgene miRNA kit for fixed scalp, the miRNeasy kit for PBMCs, and the RNeasy kit for mouse skin. Amplification of TCRbeta CDR3 regions was done by immunoSEQ multiplex PCR using 35 Vbeta forward primers and 13 Jbeta reverse primers.

Points on this clone: The antigen it binds to is not known. Nothing much larger sits one base from this clone, and base qualities are not available.

The sample's time point, from its label and the paper: baseline before oral tofacitinib. From alopecia areata patients, peripheral blood was collected along with lesional scalp punch biopsies. After PBMCs were isolated by density centrifugation and stained for CD3, CD4 and CD8, a FACSAria was used to sort CD4+ and CD8+ T cells. Library method: the immunoSEQ multiplex PCR assay. To provide template for TCR sequencing, every sample had RNA extracted and reverse transcribed into cDNA. SuperScript III was used for first-strand cDNA synthesis, primed with a 2:1 mix of oligo-dT and random hexamers. A synthetic immune receptor repertoire was used to measure amplification bias, and any remaining bias was corrected computationally. From the authors' description of their analysis: After raw reads were preprocessed to remove errors, the CDR3 was defined following IMGT conventions as running from the conserved cysteine to phenylalanine. Clonality was calculated as 1 minus Shannon entropy normalized by log2 of the number of productive unique TCRs. Scalp TCRbeta sequences were cross-referenced with sorted blood CD4 and CD8 repertoires so that the CD4 or CD8 identity of scalp clones could be inferred. The immuneACCESS repertoire file appears here via TCRdb, limited to in-frame rearrangements. These files lack a portion of the clones; in checked studies, under half of the deficit traces to unresolved V genes, and the cause of the others is not known. V and J calls and clone size are given by that table; D and trimming were obtained from the DNA. A total of about 150,000 clones appear in this sample, roughly 64% of them only once. Around 6.6% of the sample belongs to the ten largest clones.

Overall study results and their limits: Lesional scalp, especially in alopecia totalis/universalis, showed higher clonality and more expanded CD8+ clones than normal scalp, suggesting antigenic drive. Unlike mouse skin, which is dominated by gammadelta T cells, normal human skin has resident alphabeta T cells that are also sequenced, and this complicates analysis of the scalp TCR repertoire. Compared with mice, TCR sequences shared between patients were less clear, possibly partly because of HLA diversity across the patient population.

This clonotype was sampled from a human donor with alopecia areata. Specimen: CD4+ T cells sorted from blood, collected at week 0.

The CDR3 protein is CAWSVPLLGQGGFGKGYTF. In nucleotides, the sequence is TGTGCCTGGAGTGTCCCGCTATTAGGACAGGGTGGGTTTGGGAAAGGCTACACCTTC. The sequence is built from TRBV30 and TRBJ1-2, and 8 junctional nucleotides match TRBD1. As encoded in the germline V gene (reference sequence), CDR1 is GTSNPN while CDR2 is SVGIG. Taken from cysteine to phenylalanine, the CDR3 has 19 residues. The entry retains the CDR3 DNA only, 57 bases that are in frame from base 1. Germline trimming: 0 bases from V, 8 bases from J; junction bases outside gene matches: 23.